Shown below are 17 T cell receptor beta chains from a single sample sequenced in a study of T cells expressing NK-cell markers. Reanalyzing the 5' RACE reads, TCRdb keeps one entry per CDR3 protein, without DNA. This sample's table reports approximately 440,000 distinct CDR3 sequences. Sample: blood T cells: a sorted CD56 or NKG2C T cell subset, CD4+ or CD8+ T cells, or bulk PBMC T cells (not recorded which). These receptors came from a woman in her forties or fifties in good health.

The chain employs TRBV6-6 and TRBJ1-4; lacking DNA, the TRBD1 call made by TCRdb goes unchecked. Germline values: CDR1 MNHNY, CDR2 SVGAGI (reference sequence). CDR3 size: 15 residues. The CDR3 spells CASSTLDRVGEKLFF.

This CDR3 is CASSVGQGASGYTF. V usage is TRBV6-4 and J usage is TRBJ1-2; the TRBD1 assignment by TCRdb is unverifiable without DNA. The CDR3 runs to 14 residues. Germline values: CDR1 MRHNA, CDR2 SNTAGT.

CDR3 residues: CASSIRGGMNTEAFF. J is TRBJ1-1 and V is TRBV5-1; TCRdb proposes TRBD1, but this gene call is untestable without DNA. The V gene's germline CDR1 is SGHRS and CDR2 YFSETQ. This CDR3 is 15 amino acids long.

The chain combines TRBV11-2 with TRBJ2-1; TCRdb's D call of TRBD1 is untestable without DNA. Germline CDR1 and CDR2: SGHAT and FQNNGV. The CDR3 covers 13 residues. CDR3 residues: CASTSSGRNEQFF.

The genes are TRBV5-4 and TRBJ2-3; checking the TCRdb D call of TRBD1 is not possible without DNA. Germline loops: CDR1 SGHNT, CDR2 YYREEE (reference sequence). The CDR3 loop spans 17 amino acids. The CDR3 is CASSFPGTGIGTDTQYF.

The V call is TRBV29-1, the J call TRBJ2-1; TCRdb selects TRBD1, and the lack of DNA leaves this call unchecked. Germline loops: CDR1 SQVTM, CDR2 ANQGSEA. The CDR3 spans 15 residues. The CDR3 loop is CSVDFWGRNDNEQFF.

This CDR3 reads CAWSGVDGSTDTQYF. The rearrangement links TRBV30 to TRBJ2-3. The germline V gene has CDR1 GTSNPN and CDR2 SVGIG (reference sequence). The CDR3 sequence is 15 residues long.

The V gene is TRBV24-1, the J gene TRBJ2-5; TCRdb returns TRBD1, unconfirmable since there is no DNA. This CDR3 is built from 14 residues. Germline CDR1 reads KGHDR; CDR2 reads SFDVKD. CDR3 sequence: CATSDPRQGGAQYF.

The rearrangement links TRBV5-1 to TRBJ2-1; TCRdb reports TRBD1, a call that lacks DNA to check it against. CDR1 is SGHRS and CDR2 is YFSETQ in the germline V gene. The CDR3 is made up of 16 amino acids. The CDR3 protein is CASSLLRGRLYNEQFF.

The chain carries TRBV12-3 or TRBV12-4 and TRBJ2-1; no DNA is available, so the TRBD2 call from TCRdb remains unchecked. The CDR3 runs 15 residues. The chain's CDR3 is CASRYRDSPYNEQFF.

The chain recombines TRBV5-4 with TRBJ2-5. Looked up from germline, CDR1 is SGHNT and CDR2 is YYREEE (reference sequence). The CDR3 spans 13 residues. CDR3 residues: CASSSPDQETQYF.

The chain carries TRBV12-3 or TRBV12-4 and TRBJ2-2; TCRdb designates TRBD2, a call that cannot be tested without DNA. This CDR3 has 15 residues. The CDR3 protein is CASSGGLQGGRELFF.

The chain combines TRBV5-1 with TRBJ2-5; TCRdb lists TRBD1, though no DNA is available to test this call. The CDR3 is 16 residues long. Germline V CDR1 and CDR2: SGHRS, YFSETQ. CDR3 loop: CASRAGGGLDQETQYF.

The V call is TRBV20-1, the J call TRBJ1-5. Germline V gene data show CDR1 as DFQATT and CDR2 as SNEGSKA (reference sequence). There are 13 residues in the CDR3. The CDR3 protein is CSASSSESQPQHF.

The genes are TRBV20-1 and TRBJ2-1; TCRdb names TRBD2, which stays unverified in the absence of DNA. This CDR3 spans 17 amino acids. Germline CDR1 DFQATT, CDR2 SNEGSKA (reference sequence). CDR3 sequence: CSASSPVSSGNYNEQFF.

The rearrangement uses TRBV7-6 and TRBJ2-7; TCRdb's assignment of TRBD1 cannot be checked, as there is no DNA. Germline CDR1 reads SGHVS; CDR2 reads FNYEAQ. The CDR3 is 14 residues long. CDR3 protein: CASSLSTGVYEQYF.

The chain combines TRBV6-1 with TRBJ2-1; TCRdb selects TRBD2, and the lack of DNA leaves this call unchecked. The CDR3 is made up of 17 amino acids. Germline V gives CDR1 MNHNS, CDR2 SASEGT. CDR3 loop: CASSVKPSGTSYNEQFF.